Listed below are T cell receptor beta chains from one sample, sequenced in a study of graft-versus-host responses after intestinal transplantation. Measured with immunoSEQ multiplex PCR; TCRdb has only the in-frame clones, and not every one. The sample lists about 19,000 clones, roughly four fifths seen once, with less than 2% in the top ten. The sequenced sample was PBMCs, obtained 14 days after transplant. Receptors were obtained from a human patient who received an intestinal transplant, so some T cells may come from the graft donor. Both conserved end residues are part of each CDR3. The D gene is left open where the match is weak. Clone size is given for some rows only: seen once, a few or many times, or a class if the clone is expanded.

j_call	clone_size	d_call	v_call	cdr3_aa	cdr3_nt
TRBJ2-1	-	-	TRBV2	CASSKPGPAYNEQFF	TGTGCCAGCAGCAAGCCAGGGCCCGCCTACAATGAGCAGTTCTTC
TRBJ2-2	-	-	TRBV6-5	CASSYSAGSTGELFF	TGTGCCAGCAGTTACTCTGCAGGGTCCACCGGGGAGCTGTTTTTT
TRBJ2-7	-	TRBD2	TRBV29-1	CSFRTSGIYEQYF	TGCAGCTTCCGGACTAGCGGGATCTACGAGCAGTACTTC
TRBJ2-5	once	TRBD1	TRBV18	CASSGDSKLPYQETQYF	TGTGCCAGCTCAGGGGACAGTAAGCTCCCGTACCAAGAGACCCAGTACTTC
TRBJ2-5	few	-	TRBV6-5	CASSYREETQYF	TGTGCCAGCAGTTACAGGGAAGAGACCCAGTACTTC
TRBJ2-4	once	TRBD2	TRBV28	CASSLGGGAKNIQYF	TGTGCCAGCAGTTTGGGGGGGGGAGCCAAAAACATTCAGTACTTC
TRBJ2-1	few	-	TRBV27	CASSPGAGAYNEQFF	TGTGCCAGCAGTCCCGGTGCGGGCGCCTACAATGAGCAGTTCTTC
TRBJ1-1	-	-	TRBV7-3	CASSKGRLSEAFF	TGTGCCAGCAGCAAGGGACGGCTAAGTGAAGCTTTCTTT
TRBJ2-2	-	-	TRBV5-6	CASSLGIGELFF	TGTGCCAGCAGCTTGGGAATCGGGGAGCTGTTTTTT
TRBJ2-2	-	-	TRBV2	CASSWSSGNTGELFF	TGTGCCAGCAGTTGGAGTAGCGGGAACACCGGGGAGCTGTTTTTT
TRBJ2-3	-	-	TRBV18	CASSPTADTQYF	TGTGCCAGCTCACCAACTGCAGATACGCAGTATTTT
TRBJ2-1	-	-	TRBV19	CASSIDDEQFF	TGTGCCAGTAGTATAGATGATGAGCAGTTCTTC
TRBJ1-2	-	-	TRBV10-3	CAISETLNYGYTF	TGTGCCATCAGTGAGACCCTTAACTATGGCTACACCTTC
TRBJ1-5	once	TRBD1	TRBV27	CASSLYGPGGSNQPQHF	TGTGCCAGCAGTTTATATGGGCCAGGGGGAAGCAATCAGCCCCAGCATTTT
TRBJ2-7	once	-	TRBV6-5	CASSWDTYEQYF	TGTGCCAGCAGCTGGGACACGTACGAGCAGTACTTC
TRBJ1-3	-	-	TRBV2	CASRDGGFSGNTIYF	TGTGCCAGCAGGGACGGTGGGTTCTCTGGAAACACCATATATTTT
TRBJ2-3	-	-	TRBV20-1	CSAREDTQYF	TGCAGTGCTAGAGAAGATACGCAGTATTTT
TRBJ2-2	few	-	TRBV4-1	CASSQDRRVELFF	TGCGCCAGCAGCCAAGATAGGAGGGTGGAGCTGTTTTTT
TRBJ2-5	once	-	TRBV5-5	CASSLPGGETQYF	TGTGCCAGCAGCCTACCGGGGGGCGAGACCCAGTACTTC
TRBJ2-7	once	TRBD2	TRBV2	CASSFHLCGSYEQYF	TGTGCCAGCAGTTTTCACCTCTGCGGGAGCTACGAGCAGTACTTC
TRBJ2-3	once	-	TRBV9	CASSVAATSTDTQYF	TGTGCCAGCAGCGTAGCGGCCACTAGCACAGATACGCAGTATTTT
TRBJ2-3	once	-	TRBV19	CASSPGGDDTQYF	TGTGCCAGTAGTCCGGGCGGGGATGATACGCAGTATTTT
TRBJ1-5	-	-	TRBV6-1	CATALTRGINQPQHF	TGTGCCACCGCACTGACAAGGGGGATCAATCAGCCCCAGCATTTT
TRBJ2-7	-	TRBD2	TRBV12-5	CASSRWLAGAIPSYEQYF	TGTGCTAGTTCTCGGTGGCTAGCGGGAGCAATCCCCTCCTACGAGCAGTACTTC
TRBJ1-2	-	TRBD1	TRBV6-5	CASSPGGGGYTF	TGTGCCAGCAGTCCAGGGGGAGGTGGCTACACCTTC
TRBJ1-4	-	-	TRBV7-9	CASSLSQTSTNEKLFF	TGTGCCAGCAGCTTATCTCAGACATCAACTAATGAAAAACTGTTTTTT
TRBJ2-2	-	-	TRBV10-3	CAISFRGANTGELFF	TGTGCCATCAGTTTCAGGGGCGCGAACACCGGGGAGCTGTTTTTT
TRBJ1-1	-	-	TRBV10-3	CAISESWTKNTEAFF	TGTGCCATCAGTGAGTCTTGGACGAAGAACACTGAAGCTTTCTTT
TRBJ1-1	-	-	TRBV30	CAWSAGGTEAFF	TGTGCCTGGAGTGCCGGGGGCACTGAAGCTTTCTTT
TRBJ2-1	-	TRBD2	TRBV28	CASSLELAGVRNEQFF	TGTGCCAGCAGTTTGGAACTAGCGGGAGTGAGGAATGAGCAGTTCTTC
TRBJ2-1	-	-	TRBV29-1	CSVVLRYEQFF	TGCAGCGTTGTTCTCCGCTATGAGCAGTTCTTC
TRBJ1-1	once	-	TRBV28	CASSLVLGAEAFF	TGTGCCAGCAGTTTGGTGTTGGGCGCTGAAGCTTTCTTT
TRBJ2-7	-	-	TRBV6-5	CASSYRSRQVPDEQYF	TGTGCCAGCAGTTACCGGAGCCGACAGGTGCCTGACGAGCAGTACTTC
TRBJ2-7	-	-	TRBV5-1	CASSWAPSYEQYF	TGCGCCAGCAGCTGGGCCCCCTCCTACGAGCAGTACTTC
TRBJ2-6	-	-	TRBV10-3	CAISDRAGGSGANVLTF	TGTGCCATCAGTGATAGGGCCGGAGGCTCTGGGGCCAACGTCCTGACTTTC
TRBJ1-1	-	-	TRBV30	CAWSTTARTEAFF	TGTGCCTGGAGTACAACCGCCCGGACTGAAGCTTTCTTT
TRBJ2-1	-	TRBD2	TRBV7-3	CASSLLAGRYNEQFF	TGTGCCAGCAGCCTCCTAGCGGGCCGCTACAATGAGCAGTTCTTC
TRBJ1-6	-	TRBD1	TRBV27	CASRQGEVNSPLHF	TGTGCCAGCAGACAGGGGGAAGTGAATTCACCCCTCCACTTT
TRBJ2-4	-	-	TRBV21-1	CASLQAPLAKNIQYF	TGTGCCAGCCTACAGGCTCCCTTAGCCAAAAACATTCAGTACTTC
TRBJ2-5	once	-	TRBV4-1	CASSQGTEETQYF	TGCGCCAGCAGCCAAGGGACAGAAGAGACCCAGTACTTC
TRBJ1-1	-	-	TRBV18	CASSPRDRYTEAFF	TGTGCCAGCTCACCACGGGACCGATACACTGAAGCTTTCTTT
TRBJ2-7	-	TRBD2	TRBV5-1	CASSPGESGGYEQYF	TGCGCCAGCAGCCCCGGGGAGAGCGGGGGTTACGAGCAGTACTTC
TRBJ2-7	-	-	TRBV2	CASLWTSRGDHEQYF	TGTGCCAGCCTTTGGACGTCCAGGGGGGACCACGAGCAGTACTTC
TRBJ1-2	few	-	TRBV12-5	CASGLPPPAEGNYGYTF	TGTGCTAGTGGTTTACCCCCCCCTGCGGAGGGGAACTATGGCTACACCTTC
TRBJ2-7	-	TRBD1	TRBV30	CAWSPRTGARIAFHYEQYF	TGTGCCTGGAGCCCTCGGACAGGGGCCAGAATAGCGTTCCACTACGAGCAGTACTTC
TRBJ2-7	-	-	TRBV9	CASSAAPGTLSYEQYF	TGTGCCAGCAGCGCTGCCCCCGGGACACTTTCCTACGAGCAGTACTTC
TRBJ1-5	-	-	TRBV29-1	CSVLATVAKSNQPQHF	TGCAGCGTCCTGGCCACAGTTGCGAAGAGCAATCAGCCCCAGCATTTT
TRBJ2-5	-	TRBD2	TRBV4-2	CASSQDKGGETQYF	TGTGCCAGCAGCCAAGATAAGGGAGGGGAGACCCAGTACTTC
TRBJ2-1	-	TRBD2	TRBV5-1	CASSLAGVSYNEQFF	TGCGCCAGCAGCTTAGCGGGGGTGTCCTACAATGAGCAGTTCTTC
TRBJ2-6	few	TRBD1	TRBV19	CASSIAGTASLRAGANVLTF	TGTGCCAGTAGTATAGCGGGGACAGCGAGCCTGAGGGCTGGGGCCAACGTCCTGACTTTC
TRBJ2-7	-	-	TRBV27	CASSSTVSYEQYF	TGTGCCAGCAGTTCGACAGTCTCCTACGAGCAGTACTTC
TRBJ2-5	-	-	TRBV11-1	CASSLSLETQYF	TGTGCCAGCAGCTTAAGCTTGGAGACCCAGTACTTC